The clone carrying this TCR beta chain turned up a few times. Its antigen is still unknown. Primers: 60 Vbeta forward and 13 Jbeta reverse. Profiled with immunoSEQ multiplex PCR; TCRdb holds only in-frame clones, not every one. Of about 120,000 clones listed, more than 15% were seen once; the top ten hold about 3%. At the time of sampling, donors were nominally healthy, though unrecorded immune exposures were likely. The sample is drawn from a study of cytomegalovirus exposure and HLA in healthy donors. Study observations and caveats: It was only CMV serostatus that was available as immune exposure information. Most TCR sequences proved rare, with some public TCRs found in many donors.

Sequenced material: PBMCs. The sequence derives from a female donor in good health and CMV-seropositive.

CDR3 nucleotides: TGTGCCAGCGGGGAACAAAACGGGAAAGAGACCCAGTACTTC. It is translated as CASGEQNGKETQYF. This chain joins TRBV5-4 and TRBJ2-5; possible D gene TRBD2, 5 bases. The V end lost 7 bases, the J end lost 3 bases, and 16 bases lay between the germline ends. Germline loops: CDR1 SGHNT, CDR2 YYREEE (reference sequence). The length of the CDR3 is 14 residues. Supplemented by reference TRBV5-4 and TRBJ2-5, the full variable domain reads ETGVTQSPTHLIKTRGQQVTLRCSSQSGHNTVSWYQQALGQGPQFIFQYYREEENGRGNFPPRFSGLQFPNYSSELNVNALELDDSALYLCASGEQNGKETQYFGPGTRLLVL.